This T cell receptor beta chain was retrieved from a study of T cell clonotyping in hematopoietic cell transplantation. Study-level points and caveats: Cells were unsorted, so CD4 and CD8 contributions were not separated.

Clones were read by immunoSEQ multiplex PCR, and TCRdb kept only the in-frame ones, dropping some. Altogether 15,000 to 20,000 clones are present, about nine tenths being singletons, with the ten largest covering over 4.5%. A note on this clone: The antigen remains undetermined.

This CDR3 is built from 14 residues. Deletions cut 0 bases from V and 1 base from J, with 4 bases between. CDR1 is SGHRS, CDR2 YFSETQ, per germline. The V call is TRBV5-1, the J call TRBJ2-2; D not resolved. Sequencing input: peripheral blood mononuclear cells. The origin of this receptor is a man aged 40-49 years in good health. Some clones in this sample may be carry-over from other donors' samples. The CDR3 sequence is CASSLAGNTGELFF. The DNA for the CDR3 is TGCGCCAGCAGCTTGGCTGGGAACACCGGGGAGCTGTTTTTT.